The 28 T cell receptor beta chains in this list originate from one sample, sequenced in a study of T cells in Graves' hyperthyroidism and ophthalmopathy. Amplified TCR beta CDR3 regions derived from RNA transcripts. The HTBI set primed first-round TCR CDR3 RT-PCR. TCRdb independently ran MiXCR on the multiplex PCR reads; one entry per CDR3 protein. Of a few hundred thousand distinct CDR3 sequences in the sample, about a sixth were seen once. Sequenced input: blood. These receptors came from a woman between 40 and 50 years old with Graves' ophthalmopathy.

The table lists this clonotype with a few counts. The chain is built from TRBV7-9 and TRBJ1-1, with D unresolved. CDR3 length: 14 residues. The V and J ends lost 1 base and 3 bases respectively, with 9 bases between them. Per the germline V gene, CDR1 is SEHNR and CDR2 is FQNEAQ (reference sequence). CDR3 coding DNA: TGTGCCAGCAGCTTAGTGACACGAGACACTGAAGCTTTCTTT. The encoded protein is CASSLVTRDTEAFF. Together with reference TRBV7-9 and TRBJ1-1, the CDR3 gives the full variable domain: DTGVSQNPRHKITKRGQNVTFRCDPISEHNRLYWYRQTLGQGPEFLTYFQNEAQLEKSRLLSDRFSAERPKGSFSTLEIQRTEQGDSAMYLCASSLVTRDTEAFFGQGTRLTVV.

The table lists this clonotype with many counts. The rearrangement joins TRBV11-2 to TRBJ2-5; D is undetermined. V lost 6 bases and J 1 base, leaving 12 bases between the germline ends. The CDR3 contains 14 residues. CDR1 and CDR2 (germline): SGHAT, FQNNGV. This CDR3 is CASRTYDTQETQYF. CDR3 DNA: TGTGCCAGCAGAACGTACGATACCCAAGAGACCCAGTACTTC.

This clonotype was found many times. For the CDR3, the DNA is TGTGCCAGCAGCGACTCCGGGACAGGGGGCGATTACACCGGGGAGCTGTTTTTT. Protein: CASSDSGTGGDYTGELFF. This chain uses TRBV11-3 with TRBJ2-2; 12 bases line up with TRBD1. J gave up 3 bases and V 5 bases, and 10 bases lay outside the gene matches. The CDR3 runs to 18 residues. In germline, CDR1 is SGHNT, CDR2 YENEEA.

In its sample, this clonotype was seen a few times. The chain links TRBV3-1 to TRBJ2-2; 7 bases are a match to TRBD2. Germline V lookup: CDR1 LGHDT, CDR2 YNNKEL (reference sequence). The CDR3 has 17 amino acids. V shed 4 bases and J 3 bases; nucleotides not matched to a gene: 11. CDR3 DNA sequence: TGTGCCAGCAGCCTCGGGTTATTTGCGGGAGACACCGGGGAGCTGTTTTTT. It encodes CASSLGLFAGDTGELFF. The variable domain in full, with the rest retrieved from reference TRBV3-1 and TRBJ2-2, is DTAVSQTPKYLVTQMGNDKSIKCEQNLGHDTMYWYKQDSKKFLKIMFSYNNKELIINETVPNRFSPKSPDKAHLNLHINSLELGDSAVYFCASSLGLFAGDTGELFFGEGSRLTVL.

This clonotype was found many times. This chain connects TRBV2 to TRBJ2-3; 9 bases fit TRBD2. In germline, CDR1 is SNHLY, CDR2 FYNNEI. The junction had 5 bases not matched to a gene; V was cut back by 6 bases and J by 1 base. The length of the CDR3 is 15 residues. CDR3 DNA sequence: TGTGCCAGCAGAGAGGGACTAGCCGGCACAGATACGCAGTATTTT. Amino acids: CASREGLAGTDTQYF.

This clonotype occurred many times. The rearrangement links TRBV7-3 to TRBJ2-7; D gene uncertain. Trimming took 1 base from V and 4 from J, leaving 8 bases between them. The CDR3 runs 13 residues. In germline, CDR1 is SGHTA, CDR2 FQGTGA. CDR3 region: CASSLNLGYEQYF. For the CDR3, the DNA is TGTGCCAGCAGCTTAAACCTGGGGTACGAGCAGTACTTC.

This clonotype was detected a few times. The V call is TRBV3-1, the J call TRBJ1-2; TRBD1 is a possible D gene (5 bases). Germline values: CDR1 LGHDT, CDR2 YNNKEL (reference sequence). The CDR3 has 13 residues. The V end was cut by 4 bases, the J end by 6 bases, with 12 bases between. The CDR3 sequence: CASSPWGGDGYTF. CDR3 nucleotide sequence: TGTGCCAGCAGCCCTTGGGGAGGGGATGGCTACACCTTC.

The CDR3 reads CASSRGLAGVETQYF. The DNA of the CDR3 is TGCGCCAGCAGCCGAGGACTAGCGGGAGTGGAGACCCAGTACTTC. This chain connects TRBV5-1 to TRBJ2-5, with 13 bases that match TRBD2. The germline CDR1 and CDR2 sequences are SGHRS and YFSETQ. The CDR3 is 15 amino acids. Trimming cost V 4 bases and J 5 bases; bases outside gene matches: 5.

The chain is built from TRBV28 and TRBJ2-7; 11 positions agree with TRBD1. This CDR3 spans 15 amino acids. CDR1 is MDHEN and CDR2 is SYDVKM in the germline V gene. Trimming cost V 1 base and J 6 bases; bases outside gene matches: 5. In DNA, the CDR3 is TGTGCCAGCAGTTTATTCGGGACAGGGGGGTTCGAGCAGTACTTC. It codes for CASSLFGTGGFEQYF.

This clonotype was seen ten or more times. The chain uses TRBV29-1 and TRBJ1-5; a weak D match, TRBD1 (6 bases). Germline V gene lookup returns CDR1 SQVTM and CDR2 ANQGSEA. This CDR3 has 12 amino acids. The germline V and J ends were trimmed by 4 bases and 4 bases, with 8 bases remaining between them. The CDR3 DNA follows: TGCAGCGTTGGGGGGCGGAATCAGCCCCAGCATTTT. Protein sequence: CSVGGRNQPQHF.

This clonotype was recorded a few times. The chain joins TRBV6-1 to TRBJ2-7; 11 nucleotides line up with TRBD1. There are 16 residues in the CDR3. V lost 6 bases, J lost 2 bases, and 9 bases stayed unmatched. Germline V CDR1 and CDR2: MNHNS, SASEGT. CDR3 protein: CASSTQRTGGAYEQYF. The CDR3 DNA reads as TGTGCCAGCAGCACTCAGCGGACAGGGGGCGCCTACGAGCAGTACTTC.

Only a few counts were recorded for this clonotype. This chain uses TRBV13 with TRBJ2-2; D may be TRBD1 or TRBD2 (5 bases each). V was shortened by 3 bases and J by 2 bases, with 13 bases between the two germline ends. This CDR3 comprises 16 residues. CDR1 and CDR2 from the germline V gene are PRHDT and FYEKMQ (reference sequence). The CDR3 spells CASSFRHGGNTGELFF. CDR3 DNA: TGTGCCAGCAGCTTTCGCCATGGGGGAAACACCGGGGAGCTGTTTTTT. The full variable domain, rest sourced from reference TRBV13 and TRBJ2-2, is AAGVIQSPRHLIKEKRETATLKCYPIPRHDTVYWYQQGPGQDPQFLISFYEKMQSDKGSIPDRFSAQQFSDYHSELNMSSLELGDSALYFCASSFRHGGNTGELFFGEGSRLTVL.

A few counts support this clonotype. V gene TRBV7-9 combines with J gene TRBJ2-4, with no clear D. This CDR3 comprises 13 residues. Deletions cut 6 bases from V and 5 bases from J, with 11 bases between. Germline V gene data show CDR1 as SEHNR and CDR2 as FQNEAQ (reference sequence). CDR3 in DNA: TGTGCCAGCAGTATAGACACCCAAAACATTCAGTACTTC. Amino acid sequence: CASSIDTQNIQYF.

At least ten counts were recorded for this clonotype. The chain joins TRBV6-1 to TRBJ1-2; 8 nucleotides line up with TRBD1. CDR3 size: 13 residues. Losses at the gene ends were 3 bases for V and 7 bases for J; bases not matched to a gene: 4. Germline lookup yields CDR1 MNHNS and CDR2 SASEGT. The CDR3 region is CASSDFTGGGYTF. The CDR3 coding sequence is TGTGCCAGCAGTGATTTCACAGGGGGTGGCTACACCTTC.

This clonotype was seen repeatedly, ten times or more. This rearrangement joins TRBV2 to TRBJ2-5; no reliable D call. The CDR3 totals 10 residues. V gave up 4 bases and J gave up 6 bases, with 3 bases separating them. Germline loops: CDR1 SNHLY, CDR2 FYNNEI. The CDR3 DNA follows: TGTGCCAGCAGTGCGCAGACCCAGTACTTC. Its protein is CASSAQTQYF.

The gene calls are TRBV6-2 or TRBV6-3 and TRBJ2-1; TRBD2 aligns across 9 bases. The CDR3 is 17 amino acids. Trimming removed 6 bases from V and 4 bases from J; junction bases left unmatched: 13. The germline V gene encodes CDR1 MNHEY and CDR2 SVGEGT. The CDR3 sequence is CASSGSTLAGRYNEQFF. In nucleotides, the CDR3 is TGTGCCAGCAGCGGTAGTACTCTAGCGGGACGATACAATGAGCAGTTCTTC.

The chain couples TRBV27 to TRBJ2-7; D is unresolved. The CDR3 is 14 amino acids. From germline, CDR1 is MNHEY and CDR2 SMNVEV (reference sequence). V lost 0 bases and J 5 bases, leaving 11 bases between the germline ends. CDR3 in DNA: TGTGCCAGCAGTTTATCTGACCCCTGGGACGAGCAGTACTTC. Protein sequence: CASSLSDPWDEQYF.

The genes are TRBV2 and TRBJ1-6, with D unresolved. The CDR3 totals 13 residues. Deletions cut 2 bases from V and 8 bases from J, with 7 bases between. CDR1 and CDR2 (germline): SNHLY, FYNNEI. CDR3 in amino acids: CASSENLDSPLHF. Here the CDR3 DNA reads TGTGCCAGCAGTGAAAATTTGGATTCACCCCTCCACTTT.

This clonotype was seen more than once but under ten times. The CDR3 DNA reads TGTGCCAGCAGCTTGGGAGGATGGGGACAGCTATTGAACACTGAAGCTTTCTTT. Translated: CASSLGGWGQLLNTEAFF. V gene TRBV5-4 combines with J gene TRBJ1-1, with TRBD1 matching over 7 bases. The germline V gene has CDR1 SGHNT and CDR2 YYREEE (reference sequence). V gave up 0 bases and J gave up 0 bases; unmatched junction bases: 11. The CDR3 has 18 amino acids.

The chain links TRBV6-1 to TRBJ1-5; TRBD1 agrees at 8 bases. CDR3 size: 14 residues. The J segment lost 2 bases and the V segment lost 10 bases, leaving 7 bases of the junction unmatched. Germline assignment: CDR1 MNHNS and CDR2 SASEGT. The CDR3 is CATKEQGGNQPQHF. CDR3 coding DNA: TGTGCCACCAAAGAACAGGGGGGCAATCAGCCCCAGCATTTT.

This clonotype was found many times. J is TRBJ2-3 and V is TRBV2, with D possibly being TRBD1 (5 bases). The germline gives CDR1 SNHLY, CDR2 FYNNEI. This CDR3 is built from 14 residues. V lost 7 bases and J 3 bases, leaving 14 bases between the germline ends. The CDR3 nucleotides read TGTGCCAGCACCCGTGAAGGGGCAACAGATACGCAGTATTTT. As protein: CASTREGATDTQYF.

The J gene is TRBJ2-6, the V gene TRBV13, with a possible D match to TRBD1 (5 bases). CDR1 PRHDT and CDR2 FYEKMQ come from the germline V gene (reference sequence). V lost 8 bases and J 1 base, leaving 6 bases between the germline ends. CDR3 length: 13 residues. This chain's CDR3 is CASGASGANVLTF. The CDR3 DNA sequence: TGTGCCAGCGGGGCGTCTGGGGCCAACGTCCTGACTTTC.

This clonotype was seen repeatedly, ten times or more. The CDR3 bases are TGTGCCAGCAGCTTAGTTGGCAGAGGGATCTCCTACGAGCAGTACTTC. Translation: CASSLVGRGISYEQYF. The chain has TRBV7-9 and TRBJ2-7, with TRBD2 as a possible D gene (5 bases). This CDR3 has 16 residues. Germline CDR1 and CDR2: SEHNR and FQNEAQ (reference sequence). V shed 1 base and J shed 0 bases, with 13 bases lying between them.

This clonotype came up many times. The chain carries TRBV11-3 and TRBJ2-1, with 7 positions matching TRBD2. The J segment lost 4 bases and the V segment lost 2 bases, leaving 14 bases of the junction unmatched. Looked up from germline, CDR1 is SGHNT and CDR2 is YENEEA. The CDR3 has 18 residues. DNA for the CDR3: TGTGCCAGCAGCTTATCAATGGCGGGGGACTCCTCTTACAATGAGCAGTTCTTC. Its translation: CASSLSMAGDSSYNEQFF.

The chain employs TRBV3-1 and TRBJ2-3; unclear D gene. V lost 3 bases and J lost 8, with 6 bases in between. The germline V gene has CDR1 LGHDT and CDR2 YNNKEL (reference sequence). The CDR3 extends over 11 amino acids. The CDR3 nucleotides read TGTGCCAGCAGCCAGGCAGGTACGCAGTATTTT. Translating gives CASSQAGTQYF.

This clonotype was observed at least ten times. V and J are TRBV20-1 and TRBJ2-3, with D perhaps TRBD1 (5 bases). This CDR3 is 14 amino acids long. V lost 6 bases, J lost 1 base, and 14 bases lay in between. Germline-derived CDR1 and CDR2 are DFQATT and SNEGSKA (reference sequence). This CDR3 is CSALRQGGTDTQYF. The CDR3 bases are TGCAGTGCCCTGCGCCAGGGCGGCACAGATACGCAGTATTTT.

Many counts were recorded for this clonotype. This chain links TRBV7-9 with TRBJ2-7; D is possibly TRBD1 (6 bases). The V and J ends lost 6 bases and 0 bases respectively, with 12 bases between them. CDR1 is SEHNR and CDR2 is FQNEAQ in the germline V gene (reference sequence). The CDR3 contains 14 residues. CDR3 residues: CASSSTDSSYEQYF. For the CDR3, the DNA is TGTGCCAGCAGTTCCACGGACAGCTCCTACGAGCAGTACTTC.

This clonotype has a count of ten or more. This chain connects TRBV20-1 to TRBJ2-3; D is unresolved. V was shortened by 2 bases and J by 2 bases, with 2 bases between the two germline ends. This CDR3 is 11 amino acids long. Germline V gene lookup returns CDR1 DFQATT and CDR2 SNEGSKA (reference sequence). CDR3 nucleotides: TGCAGTGCTAGATTCACAGATACGCAGTATTTT. Its protein is CSARFTDTQYF.